Sequencing of this T cell receptor (beta chain) was carried out in a study of CD8+ T cells in alopecia areata. The CDR3 loop spans 12 amino acids. The ends were cut back, 5 bases at V and 7 bases at J, with 11 bases in the middle. Per germline, CDR1 PRHDT and CDR2 FYEKMQ (reference sequence). As for this clone: Antigen: not known.

cDNA serving as the sequencing template came from extracted, reverse transcribed RNA. Profiling relied on immunoSEQ multiplex PCR, and the TCRdb table lists in-frame clones only, not all of them. The sample carries 150,000 to 200,000 clones, 40% to 55% recorded once. Indicated treatment: oral pan-JAK inhibitor, 5-10 mg twice daily. Peripheral blood samples and lesional scalp punch biopsies were obtained from alopecia areata patients. Notes on the study in general: Numerous clones, expanded in lesions, remained in scalp and blood during tofacitinib. Among the top 100, expanded CD8+ clones were significantly decreased by tofacitinib, as was scalp clonality. Compared with normal scalp, lesional scalp had higher clonality and more expanded CD8+ clones.

Specimen: CD8+ T cells sorted from blood, collected at roughly week 52, from a patient treated with tofacitinib. The clonotype originates from a human donor with alopecia areata. The V gene is TRBV13, the J gene TRBJ1-2; D is unresolved. CDR3 protein: CASSLSLRGYTF. CDR3 coding DNA: TGTGCCAGCAGCCTCTCCTTGCGTGGCTACACCTTC.